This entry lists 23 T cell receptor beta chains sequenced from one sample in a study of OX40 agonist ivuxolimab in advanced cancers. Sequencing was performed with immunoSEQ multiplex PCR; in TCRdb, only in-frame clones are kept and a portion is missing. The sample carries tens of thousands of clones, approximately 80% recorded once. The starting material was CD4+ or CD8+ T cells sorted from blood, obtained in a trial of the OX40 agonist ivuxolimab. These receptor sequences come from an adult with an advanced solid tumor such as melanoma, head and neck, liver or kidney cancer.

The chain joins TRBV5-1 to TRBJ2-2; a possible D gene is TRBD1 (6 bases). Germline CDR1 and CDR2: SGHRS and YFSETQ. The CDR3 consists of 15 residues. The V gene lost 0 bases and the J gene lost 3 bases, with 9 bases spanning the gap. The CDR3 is CASSLVGQHTGELFF. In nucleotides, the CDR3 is TGCGCCAGCAGCTTGGTTGGACAGCACACCGGGGAGCTGTTTTTT.

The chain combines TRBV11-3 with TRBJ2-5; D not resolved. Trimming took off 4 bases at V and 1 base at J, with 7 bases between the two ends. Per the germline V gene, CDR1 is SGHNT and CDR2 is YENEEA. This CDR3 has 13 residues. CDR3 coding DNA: TGTGCCAGCAGCTGGCATAGCCAAGAGACCCAGTACTTC. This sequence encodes CASSWHSQETQYF.

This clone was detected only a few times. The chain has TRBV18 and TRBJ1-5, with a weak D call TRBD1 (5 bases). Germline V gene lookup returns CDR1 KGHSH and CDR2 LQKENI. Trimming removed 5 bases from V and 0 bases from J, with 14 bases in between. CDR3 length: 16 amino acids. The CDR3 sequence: CASSTGGGDSNQPQHF. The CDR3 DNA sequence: TGTGCCAGCTCAACGGGGGGTGGAGATAGCAATCAGCCCCAGCATTTT.

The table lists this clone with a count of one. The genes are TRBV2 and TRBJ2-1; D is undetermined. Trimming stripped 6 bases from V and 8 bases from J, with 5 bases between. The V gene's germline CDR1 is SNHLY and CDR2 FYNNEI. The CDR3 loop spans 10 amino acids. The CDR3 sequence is CASSGYEQFF. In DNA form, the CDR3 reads TGTGCCAGCAGCGGTTATGAGCAGTTCTTC.

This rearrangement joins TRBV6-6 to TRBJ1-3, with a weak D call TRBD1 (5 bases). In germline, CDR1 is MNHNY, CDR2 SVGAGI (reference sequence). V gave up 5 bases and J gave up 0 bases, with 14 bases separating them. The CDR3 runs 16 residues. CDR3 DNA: TGTGCCAGCAGTCAAGAAACAGGTGCCTCTGGAAACACCATATATTTT. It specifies CASSQETGASGNTIYF.

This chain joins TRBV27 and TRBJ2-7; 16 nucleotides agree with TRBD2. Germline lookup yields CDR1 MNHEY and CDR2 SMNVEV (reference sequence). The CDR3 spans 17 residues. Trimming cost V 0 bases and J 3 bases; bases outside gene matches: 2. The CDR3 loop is CASSLSGLAGGFYEQYV. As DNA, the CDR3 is TGTGCCAGCAGTTTATCGGGACTAGCGGGAGGGTTCTACGAGCAGTACGTC.

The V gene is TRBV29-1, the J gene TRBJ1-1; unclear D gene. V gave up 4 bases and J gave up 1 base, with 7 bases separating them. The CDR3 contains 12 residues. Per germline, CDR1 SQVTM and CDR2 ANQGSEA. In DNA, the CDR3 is TGCAGCGTTGCGCACAAGAACACTGAAGCTTTCTTT. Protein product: CSVAHKNTEAFF.

The DNA for the CDR3 is TGTGCCAGCAGCTTAGGTCCGGCCCAGTACTTC. Translating it yields CASSLGPAQYF. J is TRBJ2-5 and V is TRBV7-2; D is unresolved. In germline, CDR1 is SGHTA, CDR2 FQGNSA. The CDR3 loop spans 11 amino acids. Between the trimmed V and J ends, which lost 1 base and 9 bases, there was a span of 6 bases.

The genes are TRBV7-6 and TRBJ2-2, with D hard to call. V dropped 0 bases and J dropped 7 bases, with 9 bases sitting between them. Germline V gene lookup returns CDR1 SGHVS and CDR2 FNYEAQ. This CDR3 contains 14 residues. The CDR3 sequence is CASSLAQVNGELFF. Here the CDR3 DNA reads TGTGCCAGCAGCTTAGCTCAGGTGAACGGGGAGCTGTTTTTT.

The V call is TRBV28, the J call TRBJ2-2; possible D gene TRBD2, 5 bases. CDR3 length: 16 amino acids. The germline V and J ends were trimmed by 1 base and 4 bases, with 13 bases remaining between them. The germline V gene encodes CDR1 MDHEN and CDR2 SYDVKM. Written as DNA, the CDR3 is TGTGCCAGCAGTTTATTGCCGGGGTGGAGCACCGGGGAGCTGTTTTTT. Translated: CASSLLPGWSTGELFF. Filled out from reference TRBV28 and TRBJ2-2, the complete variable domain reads DVKVTQSSRYLVKRTGEKVFLECVQDMDHENMFWYRQDPGLGLRLIYFSYDVKMKEKGDIPEGYSVSREKKERFSLILESASTNQTSMYLCASSLLPGWSTGELFFGEGSRLTVL.

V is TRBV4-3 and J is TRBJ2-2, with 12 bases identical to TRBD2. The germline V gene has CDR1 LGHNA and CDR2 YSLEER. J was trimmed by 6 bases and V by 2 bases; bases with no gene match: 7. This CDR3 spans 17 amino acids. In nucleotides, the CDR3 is TGCGCCAGCAGCCAACACGCTAGCGGGGGGGATTCCGGGGAGCTGTTTTTT. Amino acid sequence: CASSQHASGGDSGELFF.

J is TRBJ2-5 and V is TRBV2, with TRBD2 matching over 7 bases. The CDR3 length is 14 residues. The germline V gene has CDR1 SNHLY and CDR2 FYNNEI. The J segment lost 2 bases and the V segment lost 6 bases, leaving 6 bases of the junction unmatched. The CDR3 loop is CASRESSGQETQYF. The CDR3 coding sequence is TGTGCCAGCAGGGAATCTAGCGGACAAGAGACCCAGTACTTC.

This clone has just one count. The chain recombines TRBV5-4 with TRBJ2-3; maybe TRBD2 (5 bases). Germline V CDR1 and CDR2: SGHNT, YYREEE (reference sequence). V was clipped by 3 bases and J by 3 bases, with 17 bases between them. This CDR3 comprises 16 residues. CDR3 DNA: TGTGCCAGCAGCTCTGACACCCCGACGGGGACAGATACGCAGTATTTT. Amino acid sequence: CASSSDTPTGTDTQYF.

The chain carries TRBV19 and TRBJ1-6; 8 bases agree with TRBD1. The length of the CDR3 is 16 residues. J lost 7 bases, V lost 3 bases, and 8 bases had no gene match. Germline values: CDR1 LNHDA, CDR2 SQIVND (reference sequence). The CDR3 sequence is CASSIQRTGKNSPLHF. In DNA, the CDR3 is TGTGCCAGTAGTATCCAAAGGACAGGGAAGAATTCACCCCTCCACTTT.

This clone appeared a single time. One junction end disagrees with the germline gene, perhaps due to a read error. This CDR3 reads CASSEGWTSYDEQFF. The CDR3 DNA sequence: TGTGCCAGCAGTGAAGGGTGGACTAGCTACGATGAGCAGTTCTTC. The chain carries TRBV2 and TRBJ2-1, with 8 bases aligning to TRBD2. Looked up from germline, CDR1 is SNHLY and CDR2 is FYNNEI. The CDR3 is 15 amino acids.

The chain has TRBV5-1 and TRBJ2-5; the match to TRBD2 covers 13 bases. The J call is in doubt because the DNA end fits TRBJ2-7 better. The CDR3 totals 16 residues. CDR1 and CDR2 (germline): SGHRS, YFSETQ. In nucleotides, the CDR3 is TGCGCCAGCAGCGCGCGGACTAGCGGGGGTCCCTACGAGCAGTACTTC. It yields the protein CASSARTSGGPYEQYF.

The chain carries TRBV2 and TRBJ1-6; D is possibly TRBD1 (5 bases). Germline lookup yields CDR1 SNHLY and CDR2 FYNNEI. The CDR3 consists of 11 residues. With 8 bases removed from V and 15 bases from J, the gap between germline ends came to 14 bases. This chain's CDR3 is CASETGVDLHF. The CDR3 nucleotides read TGTGCCAGCGAAACGGGGGTAGACCTCCACTTT.

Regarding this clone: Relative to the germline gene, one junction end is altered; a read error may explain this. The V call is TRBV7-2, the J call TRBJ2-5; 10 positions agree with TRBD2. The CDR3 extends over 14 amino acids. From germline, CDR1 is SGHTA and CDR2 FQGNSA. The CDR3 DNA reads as TGTGCCAGCAGCCCAACCCTAGCGGGAGATATCAAGGACTTC. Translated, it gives CASSPTLAGDIKDF.

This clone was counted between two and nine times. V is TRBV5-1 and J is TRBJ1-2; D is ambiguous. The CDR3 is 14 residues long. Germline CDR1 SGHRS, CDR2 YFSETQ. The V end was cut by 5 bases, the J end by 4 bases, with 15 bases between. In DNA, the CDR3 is TGCGCCAGCAGTCCAGGAGACACCAGCTATGGCTACACCTTC. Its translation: CASSPGDTSYGYTF.

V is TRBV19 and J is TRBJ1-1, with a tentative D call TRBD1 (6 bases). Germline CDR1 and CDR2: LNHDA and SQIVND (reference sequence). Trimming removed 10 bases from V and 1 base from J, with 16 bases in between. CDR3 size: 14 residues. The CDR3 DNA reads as TGTGCCACCATCAGGGGAGGAGGGAACACTGAAGCTTTCTTT. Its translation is CATIRGGGNTEAFF.

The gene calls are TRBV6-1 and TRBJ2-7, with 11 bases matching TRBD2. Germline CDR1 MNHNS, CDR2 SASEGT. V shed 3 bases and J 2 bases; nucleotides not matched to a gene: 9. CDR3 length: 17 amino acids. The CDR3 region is CASSEWASGRRPYEQYV. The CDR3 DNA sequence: TGTGCCAGCAGTGAGTGGGCTAGCGGGAGGCGACCCTACGAGCAGTACGTC.

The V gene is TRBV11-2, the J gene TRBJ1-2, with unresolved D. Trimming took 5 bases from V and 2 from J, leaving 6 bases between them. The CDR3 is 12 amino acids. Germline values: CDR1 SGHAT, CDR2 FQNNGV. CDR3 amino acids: CASSQRNYGYTF. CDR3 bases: TGTGCCAGCAGCCAACGAAACTATGGCTACACCTTC.

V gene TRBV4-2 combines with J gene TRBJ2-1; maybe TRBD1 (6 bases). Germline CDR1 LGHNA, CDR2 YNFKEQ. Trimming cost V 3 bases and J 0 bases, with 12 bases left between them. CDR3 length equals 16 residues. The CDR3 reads CASSHSGAGSYNEQFF. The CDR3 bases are TGTGCCAGCAGCCACTCAGGGGCTGGCTCCTACAATGAGCAGTTCTTC.